A single sample gave rise to the 6 T cell receptor beta chains below, sequenced in a study of T cells in Graves' hyperthyroidism and ophthalmopathy. Researchers took RNA transcripts and amplified the TCR beta CDR3 regions from them. The HTBI primer set drove a first-round RT-PCR of the TCR CDR3. MiXCR was run by TCRdb on the multiplex PCR reads, yielding one entry per CDR3 protein. The table records about 320,000 distinct CDR3 sequences, around 16% of them present only once. The source material was blood. These receptor sequences come from a young man with Graves' hyperthyroidism.

This clonotype was recorded at least ten times. This chain connects TRBV29-1 to TRBJ2-7; D perhaps matches TRBD2 (5 bases). This CDR3 has 14 residues. V lost 4 bases and J lost 6, with 19 bases in between. The germline V gene encodes CDR1 SQVTM and CDR2 ANQGSEA. The CDR3 DNA follows: TGCAGCGTTGTCGGGGTTAAAGGAGTCAGCGAGCAGTACTTC. This translates into CSVVGVKGVSEQYF.

About this clonotype itself: One end of the junction does not line up with germline, which may come from a read error. The CDR3 loop is CASSSRGGGAGNEQSF. The CDR3 bases are TGCGCCAGCAGCTCCAGGGGGGGTGGGGCTGGCAATGAGCAGTCCTTC. The V and J genes are TRBV5-1 and TRBJ2-1; either TRBD1 or TRBD2 may supply D (7 bases each). The germline V gene has CDR1 SGHRS and CDR2 YFSETQ. The CDR3 extends over 16 amino acids.

This clonotype has a count of ten or more. The chain uses TRBV24-1 and TRBJ1-5; D ambiguous. The germline V gene has CDR1 KGHDR and CDR2 SFDVKD. The CDR3 runs 14 residues. V lost 0 bases to trimming and J lost 6 bases, with 8 bases between them. This CDR3 is CATSDLQTPQPQHF. The CDR3 bases are TGTGCCACCAGTGATTTGCAAACGCCTCAGCCCCAGCATTTT.

This clonotype was seen only a few times. J is TRBJ2-1 and V is TRBV24-1, with D perhaps being TRBD1 or TRBD2 (5 bases each). The CDR3 covers 11 residues. The germline V gene has CDR1 KGHDR and CDR2 SFDVKD. Trimming shortened V by 7 bases and J by 7 bases, and 7 bases separated the two germline ends. The CDR3: CATRGRNEQFF. CDR3 DNA: TGTGCCACCAGGGGACGAAATGAGCAGTTCTTC.

A word on this clonotype: A much more abundant neighbour one base away suggests this may be a read error. The V gene is TRBV7-3, the J gene TRBJ1-3, with D hard to call. Germline CDR1 reads SGHTA; CDR2 reads FQGTGA. V was trimmed by 8 bases and J by 4 bases, leaving 18 bases between them. This CDR3 has 15 amino acids. CDR3 region: CASGQDKGAGNTIYF. Written as DNA, the CDR3 is TGTGCCAGCGGCCAAGATAAAGGAGCGGGAAACACCATATATTTT.

This clonotype was counted ten times or more. V and J are TRBV11-1 and TRBJ1-2, with 11 bases aligning to TRBD1. Unmatched junction bases numbered 2, after V lost 4 bases and J lost 4 bases. CDR3 length: 14 amino acids. Germline assignment: CDR1 SGHAT and CDR2 FQDESV (reference sequence). CDR3 in DNA: TGTGCCAGCAGCTCGGGACAGGGGGGCTATGGCTACACCTTC. Protein sequence: CASSSGQGGYGYTF.